These 14 T cell receptor beta chains originate from one sample sequenced in a study of regulatory T cells in long-lasting Graves disease (dated by TCRdb to the early 2020s). Library preparation used multiplex PCR. Sequencer: Illumina HiSeq 4000. CDR3 regions were amplified by Arm-PCR with iRepertoire HTBI primers to construct TCR beta libraries. TCRdb ran its own pipeline on the public reads, namely fastp trimming at Q25 and MiXCR clone calling, and kept in-frame beta chains. One record per CDR3 amino acid sequence lists the most common genes and DNA. A total of 680,000 or so distinct CDR3 sequences appear in this sample, roughly 15% of them only once. Around 18% of the sample is held by the ten biggest clonotypes. The sample's time point label, in plain terms: newly diagnosed GD, antithyroid drugs for less than 3 months. RNA was extracted from PBMCs in TRIzol for both TCR sequencing and RNA sequencing.

This sample also appeared in a second study, on T cells in Graves' hyperthyroidism and ophthalmopathy.

The sequencing used peripheral blood mononuclear cells (PBMCs), collected at new diagnosis, from a patient treated with antithyroid drugs. These receptors all stem from a woman in her twenties or thirties with Graves disease. Donor details come from another sample of the same person, matched by shared clones.

The chain uses TRBV19 and TRBJ2-5; D gene ambiguous. In germline, CDR1 is LNHDA, CDR2 SQIVND (reference sequence). The length of the CDR3 is 12 residues. V lost 6 bases and J lost 1, with 6 bases in between. The CDR3 DNA sequence: TGTGCCAGTAGCGAATTCCAAGAGACCCAGTACTTC. This translates into CASSEFQETQYF.

This CDR3 is CASSEGKRPQHF. Here the CDR3 DNA reads TGTGCCAGCAGTGAGGGGAAGAGGCCCCAGCATTTT. The chain joins TRBV6-2 or TRBV6-3 to TRBJ1-5; D perhaps matches TRBD1 (5 bases). Per the germline V gene, CDR1 is MNHEY and CDR2 is SVGEGT. The CDR3 has 12 residues. Trimming took 5 bases from V and 9 from J, leaving 11 bases between them.

This clonotype was picked up a small number of times. The V gene is TRBV6-2 or TRBV6-3, the J gene TRBJ2-7, with D possibly TRBD1 on 6 matching bases. The CDR3 extends over 15 amino acids. Germline-derived CDR1 and CDR2 are MNHEY and SVGEGT. Trimming shortened V by 5 bases and J by 2 bases, and 16 bases separated the two germline ends. The chain's CDR3 is CASSLLEGTTYEQYF. The CDR3 DNA follows: TGTGCCAGCAGTCTACTAGAGGGGACAACCTACGAGCAGTACTTC.

The J gene is TRBJ1-1, the V gene TRBV16, with 7 bases aligning to TRBD1. This CDR3 is 15 amino acids long. CDR1 and CDR2 (germline): KGHSY, FQNENV. V lost 1 base and J lost 1; bases outside the gene matches: 3. In DNA, the CDR3 is TGTGCCAGCAGCCAATGGGGACAGACGAACACTGAAGCTTTCTTT. This encodes CASSQWGQTNTEAFF. The full variable domain, with the rest looked up from reference TRBV16 and TRBJ1-1, is GEEVAQTPKHLVRGEGQKAKLYCAPIKGHSYVFWYQQVLKNEFKFLISFQNENVFDETGMPKERFSAKCLPNSPCSLEIQATKLEDSAVYFCASSQWGQTNTEAFFGQGTRLTVV.

The chain recombines TRBV5-1 with TRBJ2-7; D may be TRBD2 (5 bases). V lost 8 bases, J lost 3 bases, and 15 bases lay in between. Germline V gives CDR1 SGHRS, CDR2 YFSETQ. This CDR3 has 13 amino acids. CDR3 in amino acids: CASRRGPYYEQYF. CDR3 sequence (DNA): TGCGCCAGTAGAAGAGGGCCCTACTACGAGCAGTACTTC.

As concerns this clonotype: A clone one base away is much larger, so this may be a read error. The chain links TRBV28 to TRBJ2-1, with D perhaps TRBD2 (6 bases). Germline V gene sequence: CDR1 MDHEN, CDR2 SYDVKM. The CDR3 is 14 amino acids. Written as DNA, the CDR3 is TGTGCCAGCAGTTTATTAGCGGTATACAATGAGCAGCTCTTC. It specifies CASSLLAVYNEQLF. The full variable domain, completed using reference TRBV28 and TRBJ2-1, is DVKVTQSSRYLVKRTGEKVFLECVQDMDHENMFWYRQDPGLGLRLIYFSYDVKMKEKGDIPEGYSVSREKKERFSLILESASTNQTSMYLCASSLLAVYNEQLFGPGTRLTVL.

This clonotype has just a few counts. The chain is built from TRBV7-9 and TRBJ2-5; 7 bases match TRBD1. This CDR3 has 14 amino acids. Trimming removed 5 bases from V and 3 bases from J; junction bases left unmatched: 6. Germline V gene lookup returns CDR1 SEHNR and CDR2 FQNEAQ (reference sequence). CDR3 sequence (DNA): TGTGCCAGCAGCCGGACAACAGGGGAAGAGACCCAGTACTTC. Encoded protein: CASSRTTGEETQYF.

V is TRBV20-1 and J is TRBJ2-7; D not resolved. V was trimmed by 4 bases and J by 2 bases, leaving 9 bases between them. Germline CDR1 reads DFQATT; CDR2 reads SNEGSKA (reference sequence). CDR3 length: 12 residues. The CDR3 reads CSAIKATYEQYF. The CDR3 DNA sequence: TGCAGTGCTATTAAGGCCACCTACGAGCAGTACTTC.

This clonotype occurred many times. The rearrangement links TRBV6-2 or TRBV6-3 to TRBJ2-1, with D unresolved. Germline V gene sequence: CDR1 MNHEY, CDR2 SVGEGT. CDR3 length: 14 residues. The germline V and J ends were trimmed by 0 bases and 5 bases, with 8 bases remaining between them. The CDR3 protein is CASSYSGGNNEQFF. CDR3 coding DNA: TGTGCCAGCAGTTACTCGGGCGGAAACAATGAGCAGTTCTTC.

The chain has TRBV6-2 or TRBV6-3 and TRBJ2-1, with D uncertain. Trimming took off 4 bases at V and 15 bases at J, with 25 bases between the two ends. CDR1 is MNHEY, CDR2 SVGEGT, per germline. The CDR3 has 15 residues. CDR3 nucleotide sequence: TGTGCCAGCAGTTCCTCTTCGGCCTTTGACGAAGATAGGTTCTTC. It codes for CASSSSSAFDEDRFF.

The chain employs TRBV9 and TRBJ2-1; no clear D. The V gene lost 7 bases and the J gene lost 2 bases, with 10 bases spanning the gap. Germline V gene lookup returns CDR1 SGDLS and CDR2 YYNGEE. CDR3 length: 13 residues. For the CDR3, the DNA is TGTGCCAGCGCAAGAGCCGCCTACAATGAGCAGTTCTTC. It translates to CASARAAYNEQFF. The entire variable domain, with the rest obtained from reference TRBV9 and TRBJ2-1, is as follows: DSGVTQTPKHLITATGQRVTLRCSPRSGDLSVYWYQQSLDQGLQFLIQYYNGEERAKGNILERFSAQQFPDLHSELNLSSLELGDSALYFCASARAAYNEQFFGPGTRLTVL.

This clonotype has at least ten counts. The chain employs TRBV28 and TRBJ1-1; no definite D call. V was shortened by 3 bases and J by 2 bases, with 7 bases between the two germline ends. Germline loops: CDR1 MDHEN, CDR2 SYDVKM. The CDR3 contains 13 residues. CDR3 sequence (DNA): TGTGCCAGCAGTTTGAGCTATAACACTGAAGCTTTCTTT. Amino acid sequence: CASSLSYNTEAFF.

The sample holds many counts of this clonotype. This rearrangement joins TRBV20-1 to TRBJ1-5; possibly TRBD1 for D (5 bases). The ends were cut back, 5 bases at V and 4 bases at J, with 18 bases in the middle. CDR1 is DFQATT, CDR2 SNEGSKA, per germline (reference sequence). The CDR3 is 15 residues long. CDR3 DNA: TGCAGTGCTCATTATCCAGGGAGGGTTAATCAGCCCCAGCATTTT. This translates into CSAHYPGRVNQPQHF.

There are a few counts of this clonotype. The chain links TRBV27 to TRBJ2-3; the match to TRBD2 covers 9 bases. The CDR3 runs 17 residues. Germline-derived CDR1 and CDR2 are MNHEY and SMNVEV (reference sequence). V trimming: 3 bases; J trimming: 4 bases; junction bases outside the gene matches: 11. The CDR3 sequence is CASSFHVFSGRSDTQYF. The CDR3 nucleotides are TGTGCCAGCAGTTTTCATGTCTTTAGCGGGAGATCAGATACGCAGTATTTT.